This T cell receptor beta chain was sequenced during a study of response to subunit inactivated influenza vaccine (dated by TCRdb to 2016 to 2019). For context, the study as a whole: To follow how T cells responded to a trivalent subunit inactivated influenza vaccine, the researchers relied on deep quantitative profiling of the T cell receptor repertoire. Overall results and qualifications from the work: The authors proposed that each seasonal influenza vaccination may bring in only a limited number of new T cells.

The library relied on RT-PCR. TCRdb names Illumina HiSeq 2500 as the instrument used. TCRdb trimmed public reads at Q25 via fastp, called clones via MiXCR and kept in-frame beta chains. Rows with a matching CDR3 protein are joined into one entry that keeps the most common DNA and genes. Within this sample are about 540,000 distinct CDR3 sequences, with 13% to 15% of them counted one time only. The ten largest clonotypes hold over 8.5% of the sample. Points on this clonotype: Its antigen specificity is not known. Within one base of it there is no much larger clone, and no base qualities were kept.

The germline V gene encodes CDR1 LGHNA and CDR2 YSLEER. Inclusive of the bounding cysteine and phenylalanine, the CDR3 is 17 residues long. CDR3 DNA is the only sequence kept; it has 51 bases, read in frame from the first base. From V the trimming removes 0 bases and from J it removes 2 bases, while the gene matches leave 3 bases of the junction unaccounted for. The sequence was collected from a man aged 50-59 years who received an inactivated influenza vaccine. Donor details come from another sample of the same person, matched by shared clones. Source: PBMCs from blood, taken 11 to 12 days after vaccination. The V and J segments used are TRBV4-3 and TRBJ2-6, with 8 bases in between that match TRBD1. The sequenced DNA: TGCGCCAGCAGCCAAGACAGACAGGGGACTGGGGCCAACGTCCTGACTTTC. Translated, this is CASSQDRQGTGANVLTF.